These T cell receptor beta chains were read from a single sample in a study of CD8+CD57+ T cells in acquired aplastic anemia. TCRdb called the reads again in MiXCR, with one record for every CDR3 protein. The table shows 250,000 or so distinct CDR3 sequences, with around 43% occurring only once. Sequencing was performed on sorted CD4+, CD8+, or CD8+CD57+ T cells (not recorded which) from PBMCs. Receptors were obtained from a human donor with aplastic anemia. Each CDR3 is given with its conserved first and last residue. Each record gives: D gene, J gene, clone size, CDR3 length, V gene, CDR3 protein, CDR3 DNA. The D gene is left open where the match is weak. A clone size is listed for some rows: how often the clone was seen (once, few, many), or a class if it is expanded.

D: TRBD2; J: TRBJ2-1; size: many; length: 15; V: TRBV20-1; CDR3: CSASALAGAYYEQFF; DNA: TGCAGTGCGTCGGCCCTAGCGGGAGCGTATTATGAGCAGTTCTTC
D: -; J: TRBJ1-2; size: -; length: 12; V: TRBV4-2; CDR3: CASSPDYGGYTF; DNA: TGTGCCAGCAGCCCCGACTACGGTGGCTACACCTTC
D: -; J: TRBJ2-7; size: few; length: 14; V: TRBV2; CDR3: CASSSTSFTYEQYF; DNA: TGTGCCAGCAGTTCGACTAGTTTCACTTACGAGCAGTACTTC
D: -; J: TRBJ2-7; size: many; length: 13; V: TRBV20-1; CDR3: CSAPGQSSYEQYF; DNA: TGCAGTGCTCCCGGACAGTCGAGCTACGAGCAGTACTTC
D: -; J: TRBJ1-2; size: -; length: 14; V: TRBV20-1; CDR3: CSARDRFLNDGYTF; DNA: TGCAGTGCTAGAGACCGATTTCTTAACGATGGCTACACCTTC
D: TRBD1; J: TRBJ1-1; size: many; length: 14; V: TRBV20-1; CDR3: CSARQGGMNTEAFF; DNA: TGCAGTGCTAGACAGGGGGGAATGAACACTGAAGCTTTCTTT
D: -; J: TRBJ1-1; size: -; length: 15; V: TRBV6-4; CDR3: CASSSPQGQNTEAFF; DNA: TGTGCCAGCAGTTCCCCCCAGGGACAAAACACTGAAGCTTTCTTT
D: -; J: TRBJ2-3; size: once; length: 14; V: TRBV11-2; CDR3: CASSLGYSTDTQYF; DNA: TGTGCCAGCAGCTTAGGTTACAGCACAGATACGCAGTATTTT
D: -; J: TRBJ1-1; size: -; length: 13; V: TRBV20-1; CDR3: CSAREGMVTEAFF; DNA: TGCAGTGCTAGAGAGGGGATGGTAACTGAAGCTTTCTTT
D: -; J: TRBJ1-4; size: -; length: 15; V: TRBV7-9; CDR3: CASSLVGERNEKLFF; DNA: TGCGCCAGCAGCTTGGTTGGGGAAAGGAATGAAAAACTGTTTTTT
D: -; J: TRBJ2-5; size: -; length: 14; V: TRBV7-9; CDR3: CASSFLQAEETQYF; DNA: TGTGCCAGCAGCTTTTTACAGGCCGAAGAGACCCAGTACTTC
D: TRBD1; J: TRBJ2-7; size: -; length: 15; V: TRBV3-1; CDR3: CASSPRQGVSYEQYF; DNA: TGTGCCAGCAGCCCCCGACAGGGCGTCTCCTACGAGCAGTACTTC
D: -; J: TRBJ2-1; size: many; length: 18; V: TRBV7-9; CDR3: CASSSGTSTLLTYNEQFF; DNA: TGTGCCAGCAGCTCCGGGACTTCGACCCTCCTCACGTACAATGAGCAGTTCTTC
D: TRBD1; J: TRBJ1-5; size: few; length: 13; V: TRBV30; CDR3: CAWGDRGNQPQHF; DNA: TGTGCCTGGGGGGACAGGGGCAATCAGCCCCAGCATTTT
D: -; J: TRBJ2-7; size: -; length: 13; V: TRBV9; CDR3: CASSQANSYEQYF; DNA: TGTGCCAGCAGCCAGGCCAATTCCTACGAGCAGTACTTC
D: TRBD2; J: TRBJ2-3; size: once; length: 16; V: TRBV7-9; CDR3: CASSPNAGVRTDTQYF; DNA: TGTGCCAGCAGCCCGAACGCGGGGGTGAGGACAGATACGCAGTATTTT
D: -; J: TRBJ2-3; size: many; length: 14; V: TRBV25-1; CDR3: CASSGGALRDTQYF; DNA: TGTGCCAGCAGTGGGGGCGCTCTCCGAGATACGCAGTATTTT
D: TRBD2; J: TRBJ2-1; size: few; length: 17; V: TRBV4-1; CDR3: CASSQDTSGGSYNEQFF; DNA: TGCGCCAGCAGCCAAGATACTAGCGGGGGCTCCTACAATGAGCAGTTCTTC
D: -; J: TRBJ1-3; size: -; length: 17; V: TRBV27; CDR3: CASSGTGYSASGNTIYF; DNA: TGTGCCAGCAGCGGGACTGGGTATTCTGCTTCTGGAAACACCATATATTTT
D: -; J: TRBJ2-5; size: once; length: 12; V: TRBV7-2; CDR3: CASSFRTPTQYF; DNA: TGTGCCAGCAGCTTTAGGACACCGACCCAGTACTTC
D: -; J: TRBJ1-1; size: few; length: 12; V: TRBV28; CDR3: CASSFMNTEAFF; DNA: TGTGCCAGCAGTTTTATGAACACTGAAGCTTTCTTT
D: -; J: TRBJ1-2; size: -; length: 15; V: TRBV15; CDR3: CATSRSREGFSGYTF; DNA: TGTGCCACCAGCCGCAGTAGGGAAGGTTTCTCTGGCTACACCTTC
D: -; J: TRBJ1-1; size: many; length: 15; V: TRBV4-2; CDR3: CASSQRSAEDTEAFF; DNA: TGTGCCAGCAGCCAAAGGTCGGCGGAGGACACTGAAGCTTTCTTT
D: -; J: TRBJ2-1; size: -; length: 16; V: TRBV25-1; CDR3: CASSSMGATAYNEQFF; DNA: TGTGCCAGCAGCAGTATGGGTGCTACTGCCTACAATGAGCAGTTCTTC
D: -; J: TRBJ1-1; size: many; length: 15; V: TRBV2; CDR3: CASSESPRSDTEAFF; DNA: TGTGCCAGCAGTGAATCGCCGCGGTCCGACACTGAAGCTTTCTTT
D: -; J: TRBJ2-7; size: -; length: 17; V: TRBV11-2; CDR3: CASSQDVAEMNTGELYF; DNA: TGCGCCAGCAGCCAAGATGTCGCGGAGATGAACACCGGGGAGCTGTACTTC
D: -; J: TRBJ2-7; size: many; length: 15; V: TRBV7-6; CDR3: CASSLESADSYEQYF; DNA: TGTGCCAGCAGCTTAGAGTCAGCCGACTCCTACGAGCAGTACTTC
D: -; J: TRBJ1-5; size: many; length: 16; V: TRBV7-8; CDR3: CASSLGVKNSNQPQHF; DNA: TGTGCCAGCAGCTTAGGAGTCAAAAATAGCAATCAGCCCCAGCATTTT
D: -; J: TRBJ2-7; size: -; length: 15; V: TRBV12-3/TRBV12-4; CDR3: CASSSFEGSSYEQYF; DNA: TGTGCCAGCAGTTCCTTCGAGGGGAGCTCCTACGAGCAGTACTTC
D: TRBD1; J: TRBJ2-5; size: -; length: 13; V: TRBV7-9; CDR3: CASTPGTGETQYF; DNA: TGTGCCAGCACCCCAGGGACAGGGGAGACCCAGTACTTC
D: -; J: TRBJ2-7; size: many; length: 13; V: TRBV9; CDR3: CASSVAPGDEQYF; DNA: TGTGCCAGCAGCGTAGCTCCGGGGGATGAGCAGTACTTC
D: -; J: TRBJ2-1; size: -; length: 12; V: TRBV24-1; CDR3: CATSVVGNEQFF; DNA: TGTGCCACCAGTGTCGTAGGCAATGAGCAGTTCTTC
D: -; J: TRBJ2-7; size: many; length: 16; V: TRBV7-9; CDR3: CASRQQGGKLVHEQYF; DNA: TGTGCCAGCAGGCAACAGGGTGGAAAATTAGTCCACGAGCAGTACTTC
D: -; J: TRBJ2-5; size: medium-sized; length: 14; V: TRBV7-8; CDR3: CASSSPGYQETQYF; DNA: TGTGCCAGCAGCTCGCCCGGCTACCAAGAGACCCAGTACTTC
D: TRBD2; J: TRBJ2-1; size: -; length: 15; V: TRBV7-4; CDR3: CASSLVGSGGLEQFF; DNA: TGTGCCAGCAGCTTGGTCGGTAGCGGGGGCCTTGAGCAGTTCTTC
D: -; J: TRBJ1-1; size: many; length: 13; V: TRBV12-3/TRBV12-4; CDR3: CASSFGTTTEAFF; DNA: TGTGCCAGCAGTTTCGGGACAACAACTGAAGCTTTCTTT
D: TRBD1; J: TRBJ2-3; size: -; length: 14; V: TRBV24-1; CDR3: CATKGRGLTDTQYF; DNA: TGTGCCACAAAGGGCAGGGGGCTCACAGATACGCAGTATTTT